Sequencing of this TCR beta chain was carried out in a study of T cells in Graves' hyperthyroidism and ophthalmopathy. This clonotype was seen repeatedly, ten times or more. Its antigen is not known. The CDR3 has 13 amino acids. V was trimmed by 5 bases and J by 6 bases, leaving 10 bases between them. Overall study findings and caveats: Blood samples included most of the expanded thyroid clonotypes exceeding 0.001.

The TCR beta CDR3 regions underwent amplification using RNA transcripts as the source. The HTBI primer set served for first-round RT-PCR of the TCR CDR3. A single record per CDR3 protein comes from TCRdb applying MiXCR to the multiplex PCR reads. Among approximately 58,000 distinct CDR3 sequences listed, roughly 49% were seen once. The sequence derives from a woman younger than 45 with Graves' ophthalmopathy. V is TRBV12-3 or TRBV12-4 and J is TRBJ2-2, with a possible D match to TRBD1 (5 bases). Sequenced: blood. CDR3 bases: TGTGCCAGCAGTAACACCAGGGCCGGGGAGCTGTTTTTT. Its translation is CASSNTRAGELFF.